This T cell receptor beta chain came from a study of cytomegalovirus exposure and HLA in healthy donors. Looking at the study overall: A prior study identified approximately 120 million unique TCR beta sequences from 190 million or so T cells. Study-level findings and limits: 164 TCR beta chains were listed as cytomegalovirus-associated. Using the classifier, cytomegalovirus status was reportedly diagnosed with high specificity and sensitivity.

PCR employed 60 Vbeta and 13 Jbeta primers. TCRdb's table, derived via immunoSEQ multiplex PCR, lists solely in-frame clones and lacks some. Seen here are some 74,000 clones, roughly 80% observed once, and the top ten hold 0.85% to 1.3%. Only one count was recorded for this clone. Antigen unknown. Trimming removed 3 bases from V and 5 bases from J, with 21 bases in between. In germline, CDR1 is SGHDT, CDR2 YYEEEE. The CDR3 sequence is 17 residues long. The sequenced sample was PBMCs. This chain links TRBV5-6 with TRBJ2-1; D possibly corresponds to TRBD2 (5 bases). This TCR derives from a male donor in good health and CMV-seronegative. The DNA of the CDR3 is TGTGCCAGCAGCTCCGACCGTAGCGCCAGAACCAACAATGAGCAGTTCTTC. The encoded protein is CASSSDRSARTNNEQFF.